This TCR beta chain originates from a study of blood T cell repertoires in COVID-19 (dated by TCRdb to the early 2020s). In the study overall: Samples from collaborators originated in the United States, Italy and Spain and spanned both the acute and convalescent phases of COVID-19. The repertoires were released in a freely available public database intended as a resource for research on the immune response to SARS-CoV-2. The prospective study material was composed of cDNA or gDNA derived from T cells, B-cell-depleted T cells, or PBMCs. Sample metadata almost always included a de-identified subject ID, COVID-19 status, age in years and sex. Samples were obtained from the ongoing ImmuneRACE study (first 160 participants) and from some 1,200 subjects provided by 6 global collaborators. The dataset comprised deeply sampled blood TCRbeta repertoires from subjects exposed to, actively infected with, or recovered from COVID-19. HLA class I and class II types, where available, came from metadata supplied by the sample provider rather than from assay-based typing.

TCRbeta CDR3 regions were amplified from genomic DNA using the immunoSEQ Assay, a bias-controlled multiplex PCR. Per the source publication's procedure: The number of nucleated cells in each sample was estimated from the amplification of reference gene primers within the assay. Sequence reads were collapsed and filtered to measure the absolute abundance of every unique TCRbeta CDR3 rearrangement. For each sample, productive Simpson clonality was calculated as the square root of Simpson's diversity index across productive rearrangements. TCRdb holds this immuneACCESS table with in-frame rearrangements only. Some clones are missing; in checked studies, unresolved V genes explain under half, and the rest has no known cause. That table supplies the V and J calls and clone size; D and trimming were determined from the DNA. The sample profile shows over 25,000 clones; around 80% of them were found once. The top ten clonotypes cover about 44% of the sample.

Overall study results and their limits: The amount of clinical and demographic metadata varied by source and participant and was provided uncurated.

CDR1 and CDR2 are drawn from the germline V gene: MDHEN, SYDVKM. There are 14 amino acids in the CDR3, from cysteine to phenylalanine inclusive. The entry retains the CDR3 DNA only, 42 bases that are in frame from base 1. V was cut back by 4 bases and J by 1 base, leaving a gap of 7 bases between them. Worth noting for this clone: The antigen it recognizes is unknown. Nothing much larger sits one base from this clone, and base qualities are not available.

Whole blood was collected in K2EDTA tubes by collaborating institutions according to the institutions' own protocols. For TCRbeta analysis, collaborator samples were shipped as frozen whole blood, as isolated PBMCs, or as DNA extracted from either sample type. The rearranged chain carries TRBV28 and TRBJ2-2, with no D gene named confidently. The receptor's source is a woman older than 75 with acute or convalescent COVID-19. The material sequenced was peripheral blood. The base sequence is TGTGCCAGCAGTTCACCAGGGAACACCGGGGAGCTGTTTTTT. The resulting protein is CASSSPGNTGELFF.